One and the same sample provided the 9 T cell receptor beta chains below, sequenced in a study of T cell repertoires in cytomegalovirus infection. TCRdb reanalysed the reads using MiXCR and keeps one entry per CDR3 protein. Of 400,000 to 550,000 distinct CDR3 sequences in the sample, approximately 11% were seen once. The sequencing sample was made of PBMCs. These TCRs come from a human donor in good health (CMV status not recorded). Some clones in this sample may be carry-over from other donors' samples.

The sample holds many counts of this clonotype. This chain connects TRBV20-1 to TRBJ2-7; 11 positions match TRBD1. There are 15 residues in the CDR3. Germline V CDR1 and CDR2: DFQATT, SNEGSKA (reference sequence). V dropped 5 bases and J dropped 4; count of bases not matched to a gene: 10. Here the CDR3 reads CSAPPGTGGMYEQYF. DNA of the CDR3: TGCAGTGCTCCTCCCGGGACAGGGGGGATGTACGAGCAGTACTTC.

This clonotype has ten or more counts. The chain recombines TRBV12-3 or TRBV12-4 with TRBJ2-7, with D tentatively TRBD2 (6 bases). The CDR3 length is 16 residues. The germline V and J ends were trimmed by 3 bases and 4 bases, with 19 bases remaining between them. CDR3 nucleotides: TGTGCCAGCAGTTTCCCCGGAGGGTTTTTTCCTTACGAGCAGTACTTC. It is translated as CASSFPGGFFPYEQYF.

V gene TRBV11-2 combines with J gene TRBJ1-1; tentative D call: TRBD1 (6 bases). V dropped 5 bases and J dropped 6 bases, with 19 bases sitting between them. The CDR3 runs 15 residues. The germline V gene has CDR1 SGHAT and CDR2 FQNNGV. The CDR3 reads CASSPQLAGAPEAFF. In nucleotides, the CDR3 is TGTGCCAGCAGCCCCCAATTGGCAGGGGCCCCTGAAGCTTTCTTT.

This clonotype was counted many times. The V gene is TRBV10-3, the J gene TRBJ2-7, with 9 nucleotides matching TRBD1. Germline trimming cut 10 bases from V and 4 bases from J; bases unmatched to any gene: 8. In germline, CDR1 is ENHRY, CDR2 SYGVKD. The CDR3 consists of 13 residues. CDR3 region: CATRDRVIYEQYF. CDR3 DNA: TGTGCCACCCGGGACAGGGTAATTTACGAGCAGTACTTC.

The rearrangement joins TRBV10-3 to TRBJ1-5, with D unclear. V was cut by 0 bases and J by 5 bases, with 11 bases left in between. Per germline, CDR1 ENHRY and CDR2 SYGVKD. CDR3 length equals 15 residues. CDR3 region: CAISESRRGDQPQHF. The CDR3 bases are TGTGCCATCAGTGAGTCGCGCCGAGGAGATCAGCCCCAGCATTTT.

In this sample, this clonotype turned up many times. The J gene is TRBJ2-5, the V gene TRBV7-3; D perhaps matches TRBD2 (5 bases). Germline V lookup: CDR1 SGHTA, CDR2 FQGTGA. Trimming left V 1 base short and J 5 bases short, with 11 bases between. CDR3 size: 14 residues. The CDR3 protein is CASSLSGLSETQYF. DNA for the CDR3: TGTGCCAGCAGCTTAAGCGGGCTTTCCGAGACCCAGTACTTC. Complete variable domain (other parts from reference TRBV7-3 and TRBJ2-5): GAGVSQTPSNKVTEKGKYVELRCDPISGHTALYWYRQSLGQGPEFLIYFQGTGAADDSGLPNDRFFAVRPEGSVSTLKIQRTERGDSAVYLCASSLSGLSETQYFGPGTRLLVL.

This clonotype was picked up a small number of times. V usage is TRBV27 and J usage is TRBJ2-2; D remains unclear. V lost 3 bases and J 7 bases, leaving 12 bases between the germline ends. CDR1 MNHEY and CDR2 SMNVEV come from the germline V gene (reference sequence). The length of the CDR3 is 14 residues. The CDR3 DNA reads TGTGCCAGCAGTTTTGGTAGCCGGATCGGGGAGCTGTTTTTT. Protein sequence: CASSFGSRIGELFF.

This clonotype was picked up a small number of times. The rearrangement joins TRBV4-1 to TRBJ2-2, with 7 nucleotides matching TRBD1. With 7 bases clipped from V and 4 bases from J, the junction kept 15 bases outside the gene matches. The CDR3 sequence is 17 residues long. The V gene's germline CDR1 is MGHRA and CDR2 YSYEKL. The CDR3 DNA follows: TGCGCCAGCACCTTACTCCCGGGACAGCTAACCACCGGGGAGCTGTTTTTT. Its protein product is CASTLLPGQLTTGELFF.

The V call is TRBV2, the J call TRBJ2-5; D uncertain. Germline assignment: CDR1 SNHLY and CDR2 FYNNEI. The CDR3 spans 13 residues. The V gene lost 6 bases and the J gene lost 2 bases, with 10 bases spanning the gap. This chain's CDR3 is CASRLDTQETQYF. The CDR3 coding sequence is TGTGCCAGCAGATTGGATACTCAAGAGACCCAGTACTTC.